The 27 T cell receptor beta chains reported below all come from one sample, sequenced in a study of siplizumab effects on memory and regulatory T cells. Repertoires were generated with immunoSEQ multiplex PCR, while TCRdb's copy carries only in-frame clones and drops some. The table includes approximately 100,000 clones, 90% to 95% detected once. Specimen: non-Treg CD4+ T cells sorted from blood. The source of these receptors is a human donor in good health.

CDR3 residues: CASSQPTGLAGRGSFETQYF. CDR3 DNA sequence: TGCGCCAGCAGCCAGCCGACGGGACTAGCGGGAAGAGGGTCGTTTGAGACCCAGTACTTC. The chain has TRBV4-1 and TRBJ2-5; 13 positions match TRBD2. This CDR3 contains 20 residues. Germline loops: CDR1 MGHRA, CDR2 YSYEKL. The V segment lost 3 bases and the J segment 5 bases; nucleotides outside the gene matches: 18.

The rearrangement joins TRBV15 to TRBJ2-1; D gene unclear. Germline V gives CDR1 LNHNV, CDR2 YYDKDF (reference sequence). The CDR3 spans 12 residues. The V and J ends lost 2 bases and 10 bases respectively, with 9 bases between them. This CDR3 is CATSRLMSEQFF. The CDR3 nucleotides read TGTGCCACCAGCAGACTTATGTCGGAGCAGTTCTTC.

The sample holds one count of this clone. The rearrangement joins TRBV5-5 to TRBJ1-1; D is unclear. V dropped 6 bases and J dropped 1 base, with 19 bases sitting between them. Germline CDR1 reads SGHKS; CDR2 reads YYEKEE (reference sequence). The CDR3 runs 16 residues. The chain's CDR3 is CASTLRGAGRNTEAFF. CDR3 nucleotides: TGTGCCAGCACCCTGAGAGGCGCCGGCAGGAACACTGAAGCTTTCTTT.

The chain employs TRBV19 and TRBJ1-5; 11 positions agree with TRBD1. Germline V gene sequence: CDR1 LNHDA, CDR2 SQIVND (reference sequence). This CDR3 contains 15 residues. J gave up 4 bases and V 5 bases, and 4 bases lay outside the gene matches. The chain's CDR3 is CASSEDRGRNQPQHF. CDR3 in DNA: TGTGCCAGTAGTGAGGACAGGGGGCGAAATCAGCCCCAGCATTTT.

The chain recombines TRBV27 with TRBJ1-5; maybe TRBD1 (6 bases). The CDR3 covers 18 residues. Germline CDR1 MNHEY, CDR2 SMNVEV (reference sequence). V lost 2 bases, J lost 0 bases, and 17 bases lay in between. This chain's CDR3 is CASSLGRTGLYSNQPQHF. The DNA for the CDR3 is TGTGCCAGCAGTTTAGGGCGAACAGGGCTTTATAGCAATCAGCCCCAGCATTTT.

V gene TRBV4-2 combines with J gene TRBJ2-3; D is uncertain. The CDR3 is 18 residues long. V lost 0 bases, J lost 2 bases, and 18 bases lay in between. CDR1 is LGHNA and CDR2 is YNFKEQ in the germline V gene. CDR3 sequence: CASSQDRNGPIATDTQYF. DNA for the CDR3: TGTGCCAGCAGCCAAGATCGGAATGGACCTATAGCCACAGATACGCAGTATTTT.

This chain uses TRBV28 with TRBJ1-1, with D possibly being TRBD1 (5 bases). This CDR3 comprises 14 residues. CDR1 and CDR2 from the germline V gene are MDHEN and SYDVKM. V was cut by 4 bases and J by 1 base, with 10 bases left in between. CDR3 loop: CASSSPGQNTEAFF. CDR3 nucleotides: TGTGCCAGCAGTTCTCCTGGACAGAACACTGAAGCTTTCTTT.

The rearrangement uses TRBV7-9 and TRBJ1-2, with D tentatively TRBD1 (5 bases). Germline V CDR1 and CDR2: SEHNR, FQNEAQ (reference sequence). CDR3 length: 12 residues. Trimming pared 9 bases from V and 5 bases from J, leaving 13 bases between. As DNA, the CDR3 is TGTGCCAGTGGGACGGGGAGTTATGGCTACACCTTC. This sequence encodes CASGTGSYGYTF.

V usage is TRBV2 and J usage is TRBJ2-1, with TRBD1 matching 10 bases. The CDR3 totals 13 residues. Unmatched junction bases numbered 1, after V lost 4 bases and J lost 7 bases. CDR1 and CDR2 from the germline V gene are SNHLY and FYNNEI. The CDR3: CASSAGQGNEQFF. The DNA for the CDR3 is TGTGCCAGCAGTGCGGGACAGGGGAATGAGCAGTTCTTC.

The chain has TRBV5-6 and TRBJ1-3; D gene ambiguous. This CDR3 is 16 amino acids long. V was pared by 1 base and J by 0 bases, with 11 bases between. The V gene's germline CDR1 is SGHDT and CDR2 YYEEEE. CDR3 DNA: TGTGCCAGCAGCTTGCGTCACAGCGTCTCTGGAAACACCATATATTTT. Translated, it gives CASSLRHSVSGNTIYF.

CDR3 sequence: CASGLGAGGPTYEQYF. DNA of the CDR3: TGTGCCAGTGGGCTTGGAGCGGGAGGCCCAACCTACGAGCAGTACTTC. The V call is TRBV19, the J call TRBJ2-7; TRBD2 matches at 9 bases. The V gene's germline CDR1 is LNHDA and CDR2 SQIVND (reference sequence). J was trimmed by 2 bases and V by 8 bases; bases with no gene match: 13. The length of the CDR3 is 16 residues.

J is TRBJ2-2 and V is TRBV29-1, with TRBD2 matching 10 bases. Trimming at V came to 4 bases and at J to 5 bases, leaving 13 bases not matched to a gene. Per the germline V gene, CDR1 is SQVTM and CDR2 is ANQGSEA. The CDR3 has 17 amino acids. The CDR3 coding sequence is TGCAGCGTTGGACCCACTAGCGGGAATTCCGAAACCGGGGAGCTGTTTTTT. It yields the protein CSVGPTSGNSETGELFF.

The chain couples TRBV18 to TRBJ1-5, with D possibly being TRBD1 (5 bases). This CDR3 region has 14 residues. The V gene lost 1 base and the J gene lost 2 bases, with 6 bases spanning the gap. Germline CDR1 KGHSH, CDR2 LQKENI. The CDR3 nucleotides are TGTGCCAGCTCACCACAGACAGGCAATCAGCCCCAGCATTTT. As protein: CASSPQTGNQPQHF.

The CDR3 bases are TGTGCCAGCAGAAAAAAGGATATTTCGGACGGTACTATGAACACTGAAGCTTTCTTT. As protein: CASRKKDISDGTMNTEAFF. The rearrangement joins TRBV7-2 to TRBJ1-1; unclear D gene. The CDR3 covers 19 residues. Germline V gives CDR1 SGHTA, CDR2 FQGNSA. Between the trimmed V and J ends, which lost 6 bases and 0 bases, there was a span of 26 bases. The full variable domain, with the rest looked up from reference TRBV7-2 and TRBJ1-1, is GAGVSQSPSNKVTEKGKDVELRCDPISGHTALYWYRQSLGQGLEFLIYFQGNSAPDKSGLPSDRFSAERTGGSVSTLTIQRTQQEDSAVYLCASRKKDISDGTMNTEAFFGQGTRLTVV.

The chain is built from TRBV27 and TRBJ1-1, with D unclear. CDR1 and CDR2 from the germline V gene are MNHEY and SMNVEV (reference sequence). The CDR3 loop spans 15 amino acids. V shed 4 bases and J shed 1 base, with 13 bases lying between them. CDR3 protein: CASSSLRGWNTEAFF. In DNA, the CDR3 is TGTGCCAGCAGTTCCCTAAGAGGGTGGAACACTGAAGCTTTCTTT.

The chain is built from TRBV10-3 and TRBJ2-1; perhaps TRBD1 as D (6 bases). The germline V gene encodes CDR1 ENHRY and CDR2 SYGVKD. The CDR3 covers 15 residues. V was cut by 4 bases and J by 12 bases, with 22 bases left in between. Written as DNA, the CDR3 is TGTGCCATCAGTGGGCCACGACAGGTGGAAAAGGGGCAGTTCTTC. Amino acid sequence: CAISGPRQVEKGQFF.

This chain uses TRBV19 with TRBJ1-5; 9 bases are a match to TRBD1. CDR1 is LNHDA and CDR2 is SQIVND in the germline V gene (reference sequence). V shed 1 base and J 4 bases; nucleotides not matched to a gene: 2. This CDR3 contains 15 residues. This chain's CDR3 is CASSIGQGVNQPQHF. As DNA, the CDR3 is TGTGCCAGTAGTATAGGACAGGGGGTAAATCAGCCCCAGCATTTT.

This chain joins TRBV5-1 and TRBJ2-3; D is uncertain. Deletions cut 4 bases from V and 3 bases from J, with 15 bases between. Germline lookup yields CDR1 SGHRS and CDR2 YFSETQ. The CDR3 is 15 residues long. The CDR3 bases are TGCGCCAGCAGCGTGGGTGGGGTCAGGACAGATACGCAGTATTTT. Translating gives CASSVGGVRTDTQYF.

The chain is built from TRBV5-4 and TRBJ2-5; D unresolved. The CDR3 loop spans 13 amino acids. V lost 0 bases and J lost 5, with 8 bases in between. In germline, CDR1 is SGHNT, CDR2 YYREEE (reference sequence). The CDR3 spells CASSLVFSETQYF. As DNA, the CDR3 is TGTGCCAGCAGCTTGGTCTTCTCGGAGACCCAGTACTTC.

The genes are TRBV28 and TRBJ2-7, with 9 bases lining up with TRBD1. Germline CDR1 reads MDHEN; CDR2 reads SYDVKM. Trimming took 6 bases from V and 4 from J; bases not matched to a gene: 22. The CDR3 has 19 residues. CDR3 nucleotide sequence: TGTGCCAGCAGCTCAAAAGTTGCGACATCCGGGACAGGGAGATACGAGCAGTACTTC. Amino acids: CASSSKVATSGTGRYEQYF.

The chain is built from TRBV7-8 and TRBJ1-6, with D possibly being TRBD1 (5 bases). Between the trimmed V and J ends, which lost 5 bases and 7 bases, there was a span of 12 bases. Germline CDR1 and CDR2: SGHVS and FQNEAQ. The CDR3 contains 14 residues. The DNA for the CDR3 is TGTGCCAGCAGCCATGGGACGGCAAATTCACCCCTCCACTTT. It codes for CASSHGTANSPLHF. The full variable domain, its missing parts supplied by reference TRBV7-8 and TRBJ1-6, is GAGVSQSPRYKVAKRGQDVALRCDPISGHVSLFWYQQALGQGPEFLTYFQNEAQLDKSGLPSDRFFAERPEGSVSTLKIQRTQQEDSAVYLCASSHGTANSPLHFGNGTRLTVT.

This sequence joins TRBV2 and TRBJ2-1; perhaps TRBD1 as D (6 bases). CDR3 length: 14 amino acids. V lost 7 bases and J 12 bases, leaving 22 bases between the germline ends. CDR1 and CDR2 (germline): SNHLY, FYNNEI. As DNA, the CDR3 is TGTGCCAGCAATGTAGCCCCCGTGAGGGGGAGGCAGTTCTTC. Translating it yields CASNVAPVRGRQFF.

The CDR3 loop reads CASKTPTGGEGYTF. For the CDR3, the DNA is TGTGCCAGCAAAACCCCTACAGGGGGGGAGGGCTACACCTTC. The V and J genes are TRBV28 and TRBJ1-2; 8 bases line up with TRBD1. Unmatched junction bases numbered 12, after V lost 7 bases and J lost 8 bases. The CDR3 runs to 14 residues. Germline-derived CDR1 and CDR2 are MDHEN and SYDVKM.

This chain links TRBV29-1 with TRBJ2-7; D is ambiguous. The CDR3 length is 10 residues. The germline gives CDR1 SQVTM, CDR2 ANQGSEA. The CDR3, as DNA: TGCAGTGGGGTTTTCTACGAGCAGTACTTC. It encodes CSGVFYEQYF.

The V call is TRBV7-9, the J call TRBJ2-2; 9 nucleotides agree with TRBD2. Germline assignment: CDR1 SEHNR and CDR2 FQNEAQ (reference sequence). The length of the CDR3 is 14 residues. Germline trimming cut 6 bases from V and 4 bases from J; bases unmatched to any gene: 3. The CDR3 reads CASSHSGSTGELFF. In DNA form, the CDR3 reads TGTGCCAGCAGTCATAGCGGGAGCACCGGGGAGCTGTTTTTT.

The chain couples TRBV28 to TRBJ2-7; 8 nucleotides line up with TRBD1. The V and J ends lost 2 bases and 2 bases, in that order; junction bases with no gene match: 8. CDR1 is MDHEN and CDR2 is SYDVKM in the germline V gene. The CDR3 has 16 amino acids. CDR3 coding DNA: TGTGCCAGCAGTTTAGAGACGGACAGGGTGACCTACGAGCAGTACTTC. Its translation is CASSLETDRVTYEQYF.

The CDR3: CASSVWGRAGTGELFF. For the CDR3, the DNA is TGTGCCAGCAGCGTTTGGGGGAGGGCCGGGACCGGGGAGCTGTTTTTT. The chain recombines TRBV2 with TRBJ2-2; 7 positions match TRBD2. Germline V CDR1 and CDR2: SNHLY, FYNNEI. CDR3 length: 16 residues. V lost 6 bases, J lost 5 bases, and 12 bases stayed unmatched.